The 28 T cell receptor beta chains below come from one sample, sequenced in a study of technical replicates of blood from a few donors. Sequencing used immunoSEQ multiplex PCR; TCRdb keeps in-frame clones, though not all of them. The table records about 97,000 clones, around 96% of them present only once. Sequencing input: T cells isolated from PBMCs. All receptors derive from a human donor in good health.

V and J are TRBV4-2 and TRBJ2-4, with D perhaps matching TRBD2 (5 bases). V dropped 0 bases and J dropped 3 bases, with 12 bases sitting between them. This CDR3 is 16 amino acids long. Germline V lookup: CDR1 LGHNA, CDR2 YNFKEQ. The CDR3 DNA is TGTGCCAGCAGCCAAGACGTAGCGCGGGTCAAAAACATTCAGTACTTC. Amino acid sequence: CASSQDVARVKNIQYF.

J is TRBJ2-5 and V is TRBV7-2; 7 bases agree with TRBD1. Germline assignment: CDR1 SGHTA and CDR2 FQGNSA. The junction had 6 bases not matched to a gene; V was cut back by 3 bases and J by 5 bases. This CDR3 spans 14 amino acids. CDR3 DNA sequence: TGTGCCAGCAGCTTGACAGGGTCCACCGAGACCCAGTACTTC. Its protein is CASSLTGSTETQYF.

This CDR3 is CASSLSGDNQPQHF. The CDR3 nucleotides are TGTGCCAGCAGTTTATCAGGGGATAATCAGCCCCAGCATTTT. This chain connects TRBV28 to TRBJ1-5; perhaps TRBD1 as D (6 bases). Deletions cut 1 base from V and 4 bases from J, with 8 bases between. Per germline, CDR1 MDHEN and CDR2 SYDVKM. The CDR3 runs 14 residues.

This clone appeared a few times. This chain links TRBV9 with TRBJ1-1; D ambiguous. V shed 6 bases and J shed 6 bases, with 15 bases lying between them. Germline V gene lookup returns CDR1 SGDLS and CDR2 YYNGEE. The length of the CDR3 is 13 residues. The CDR3 bases are TGTGCCAGCACTATCCGGTGGGCCTCTGAAGCTTTCTTT. It translates to CASTIRWASEAFF. The variable domain in full, with the rest retrieved from reference TRBV9 and TRBJ1-1, is DSGVTQTPKHLITATGQRVTLRCSPRSGDLSVYWYQQSLDQGLQFLIQYYNGEERAKGNILERFSAQQFPDLHSELNLSSLELGDSALYFCASTIRWASEAFFGQGTRLTVV.

This chain connects TRBV9 to TRBJ2-6; D is unclear. The CDR3 runs 17 residues. V was shortened by 0 bases and J by 0 bases, with 10 bases between the two germline ends. The V gene's germline CDR1 is SGDLS and CDR2 YYNGEE. CDR3 sequence reads: CASSVGSPDSGANVLTF. As DNA, the CDR3 is TGTGCCAGCAGCGTAGGTAGCCCTGACTCTGGGGCCAACGTCCTGACTTTC.

The chain combines TRBV2 with TRBJ2-4, with TRBD1 identical over 9 bases. V lost 7 bases to trimming and J lost 1 base; unmatched junction nucleotides: 2. This CDR3 is 14 amino acids long. The V gene's germline CDR1 is SNHLY and CDR2 FYNNEI. DNA for the CDR3: TGTGCCAGCACCGGGACAGGGGCCAAAAACATTCAGTACTTC. This gives the protein CASTGTGAKNIQYF.

V is TRBV19 and J is TRBJ1-1; possibly TRBD1 for D (6 bases). V was clipped by 8 bases and J by 4 bases, with 11 bases between them. This CDR3 has 12 residues. Per the germline V gene, CDR1 is LNHDA and CDR2 is SQIVND (reference sequence). The CDR3 DNA follows: TGTGCCAGTGGACAGACTTTCACTGAAGCTTTCTTT. Translated, it gives CASGQTFTEAFF.

This chain uses TRBV7-2 with TRBJ2-2; perhaps TRBD2 as D (5 bases). The germline V gene encodes CDR1 SGHTA and CDR2 FQGNSA. The CDR3 length is 15 residues. The V and J ends lost 0 bases and 3 bases respectively, with 8 bases between them. The CDR3 protein is CASSLALDDTGELFF. The CDR3 region has the DNA TGTGCCAGCAGCTTAGCACTAGACGACACCGGGGAGCTGTTTTTT.

The chain is built from TRBV5-6 and TRBJ2-2, with 8 bases aligning to TRBD2. With 1 base clipped from V and 3 bases from J, the junction kept 11 bases outside the gene matches. This CDR3 contains 18 residues. Per the germline V gene, CDR1 is SGHDT and CDR2 is YYEEEE. In DNA, the CDR3 is TGTGCCAGCAGCTTGCTAGGCAGTCCGGGAGGGGACACCGGGGAGCTGTTTTTT. It specifies CASSLLGSPGGDTGELFF.

This clone has a single count. The gene calls are TRBV4-2 and TRBJ1-2; D might be TRBD1 (5 bases). This CDR3 has 14 residues. Germline loops: CDR1 LGHNA, CDR2 YNFKEQ. The V and J ends lost 1 base and 1 base respectively, with 7 bases between them. Written as DNA, the CDR3 is TGTGCCAGCAGCCAAGCCCAGGGTAACTATGGCTACACCTTC. Translated: CASSQAQGNYGYTF.

The chain joins TRBV5-1 to TRBJ2-1, with D unresolved. CDR3 length equals 16 residues. V lost 4 bases and J 4 bases, leaving 18 bases between the germline ends. The germline CDR1 and CDR2 sequences are SGHRS and YFSETQ. The CDR3 nucleotides read TGCGCCAGCAGCAAACCCTCGAATACTATATACAATGAGCAGTTCTTC. The encoded protein is CASSKPSNTIYNEQFF.

The chain is built from TRBV4-2 and TRBJ1-2; 9 nucleotides align to TRBD1. The CDR3 has 15 amino acids. The ends lost 4 bases at V and 7 bases at J; junction bases unmatched: 10. In germline, CDR1 is LGHNA, CDR2 YNFKEQ. The CDR3 DNA reads TGTGCCAGCAGCCGGGAGCGTAGGACAGGGGCTGGCTACACCTTC. Translation: CASSRERRTGAGYTF.

The J gene is TRBJ2-7, the V gene TRBV11-3; D is possibly TRBD2 (6 bases). This CDR3 spans 15 amino acids. Germline V gene lookup returns CDR1 SGHNT and CDR2 YENEEA. The germline V and J ends were trimmed by 3 bases and 4 bases, with 16 bases remaining between them. The CDR3 nucleotides are TGTGCCAGCAGCTTCTTGGGCTTAGCGGAGTACGAGCAGTACTTC. It codes for CASSFLGLAEYEQYF. The full variable domain, its missing parts supplied by reference TRBV11-3 and TRBJ2-7, is EAGVVQSPRYKIIEKKQPVAFWCNPISGHNTLYWYLQNLGQGPELLIRYENEEAVDDSQLPKDRFSAERLKGVDSTLKIQPAELGDSAVYLCASSFLGLAEYEQYFGPGTRLTVT.

V and J are TRBV9 and TRBJ2-2, with D perhaps TRBD2 (6 bases). V was trimmed by 4 bases and J by 4 bases, leaving 20 bases between them. Germline values: CDR1 SGDLS, CDR2 YYNGEE. The CDR3 sequence is 17 residues long. DNA of the CDR3: TGTGCCAGCAGCCTACGGACTATGGGCGAAAGCACCGGGGAGCTGTTTTTT. Its translation is CASSLRTMGESTGELFF.

The rearrangement uses TRBV4-2 and TRBJ2-1; D not certain. The V end was cut by 2 bases, the J end by 0 bases, with 11 bases between. CDR1 is LGHNA, CDR2 YNFKEQ, per germline. The length of the CDR3 is 16 residues. The CDR3 here is CASSQISAGSYNEQFF. The DNA for the CDR3 is TGTGCCAGCAGCCAAATATCTGCCGGCTCCTACAATGAGCAGTTCTTC.

J is TRBJ2-1 and V is TRBV5-4, with 7 bases matching TRBD1. CDR1 and CDR2 from the germline V gene are SGHNT and YYREEE (reference sequence). This CDR3 spans 16 amino acids. J lost 3 bases, V lost 2 bases, and 8 bases had no gene match. The CDR3: CASSFPGQSNYNEQFF. The CDR3 region has the DNA TGTGCCAGCAGCTTTCCGGGACAGAGTAACTACAATGAGCAGTTCTTC.

The chain carries TRBV7-9 and TRBJ2-2; TRBD1 aligns across 8 bases. This CDR3 contains 15 residues. V trimming: 6 bases; J trimming: 4 bases; junction bases outside the gene matches: 7. Germline CDR1 SEHNR, CDR2 FQNEAQ (reference sequence). CDR3 region: CASRPGQGSTGELFF. As DNA, the CDR3 is TGTGCCAGCAGACCAGGACAGGGATCCACCGGGGAGCTGTTTTTT.

This clone has a single count. The chain carries TRBV11-2 and TRBJ2-7; no definite D call. V was cut by 4 bases and J by 7 bases, with 11 bases left in between. The CDR3 consists of 12 residues. CDR1 SGHAT and CDR2 FQNNGV come from the germline V gene. CDR3 sequence (DNA): TGTGCCAGCAGCTCTCGGTCCGGGGAGCAGTACTTC. This codes for CASSSRSGEQYF.

The chain couples TRBV14 to TRBJ2-1; TRBD1 agrees at 7 bases. The CDR3 runs 16 residues. Germline V lookup: CDR1 SGHDN, CDR2 FVKESK. V was clipped by 0 bases and J by 9 bases; unmatched bases: 11. This CDR3 is CASSQEYQGSGGEQFF. In DNA, the CDR3 is TGTGCCAGCAGCCAAGAGTACCAGGGGTCAGGGGGTGAGCAGTTCTTC.

V gene TRBV27 combines with J gene TRBJ1-2, with D perhaps TRBD1 (6 bases). V was cut by 7 bases and J by 7 bases, with 28 bases left in between. This CDR3 has 17 amino acids. The V gene's germline CDR1 is MNHEY and CDR2 SMNVEV (reference sequence). The DNA of the CDR3 is TGTGCCAGCATCCCCAGCCCTTACCTGACAGGACTCTCTGGCTACACCTTC. It specifies CASIPSPYLTGLSGYTF.

The rearrangement uses TRBV6-6 and TRBJ1-1; D call uncertain. The length of the CDR3 is 14 residues. CDR1 and CDR2 from the germline V gene are MNHNY and SVGAGI (reference sequence). Trimming shortened V by 0 bases and J by 5 bases, and 10 bases separated the two germline ends. CDR3 in DNA: TGTGCCAGCAGTTACTCGGCGGGTGAGACTGAAGCTTTCTTT. Encoded protein: CASSYSAGETEAFF.

For the CDR3, the DNA is TGTGCCAGCAGTTACCTCAGGCCGCAAGAGACCCAGTACTTC. Protein product: CASSYLRPQETQYF. V and J are TRBV6-5 and TRBJ2-5; D is unresolved. The CDR3 spans 14 residues. From germline, CDR1 is MNHEY and CDR2 SVGAGI. V lost 2 bases to trimming and J lost 2 bases, with 9 bases between them.

The chain carries TRBV5-1 and TRBJ2-7; 10 nucleotides match TRBD1. Germline V gene lookup returns CDR1 SGHRS and CDR2 YFSETQ. After removal of 5 bases from V and 6 bases from J, the junction contained 11 bases not matched to a gene. The CDR3 runs 15 residues. Here the CDR3 DNA reads TGCGCCAGCAGTCTAACCGGGACAGGGGATCGCGAGCAGTACTTC. Protein sequence: CASSLTGTGDREQYF.

The chain is built from TRBV9 and TRBJ1-5; 11 bases agree with TRBD1. V was pared by 5 bases and J by 4 bases, with 5 bases of the junction left unmatched. This CDR3 spans 15 amino acids. Germline-derived CDR1 and CDR2 are SGDLS and YYNGEE. CDR3 coding DNA: TGTGCCAGCAGTCGGACAGGGGGCTTTAATCAGCCCCAGCATTTT. This translates into CASSRTGGFNQPQHF.

The chain recombines TRBV4-1 with TRBJ2-2, with TRBD2 as a possible D gene (6 bases). This CDR3 has 15 amino acids. Germline CDR1 reads MGHRA; CDR2 reads YSYEKL. Trimming left V 9 bases short and J 0 bases short, with 14 bases between. CDR3 in amino acids: CASGGTTSNTGELFF. The CDR3, as DNA: TGCGCCAGTGGCGGGACGACTTCGAACACCGGGGAGCTGTTTTTT.

The V and J genes are TRBV18 and TRBJ2-5; 10 bases are a match to TRBD1. The V gene's germline CDR1 is KGHSH and CDR2 LQKENI. The CDR3 has 16 amino acids. The V gene end was trimmed by 2 bases and the J gene end by 3 bases; junction bases not matched to a gene: 6. Written as DNA, the CDR3 is TGTGCCAGCTCACCAAACTCAGGGACAGGGGAAGAGACCCAGTACTTC. Translating it yields CASSPNSGTGEETQYF.

J is TRBJ2-2 and V is TRBV27, with unresolved D. Germline V lookup: CDR1 MNHEY, CDR2 SMNVEV (reference sequence). Trimming shortened V by 5 bases and J by 4 bases, and 8 bases separated the two germline ends. The CDR3 length is 13 residues. CDR3 sequence reads: CASSPSLTGELFF. As DNA, the CDR3 is TGTGCCAGCAGTCCGTCTCTCACCGGGGAGCTGTTTTTT.

This clone was seen just once. The chain links TRBV28 to TRBJ2-7; D is unclear. Trimming removed 3 bases at V and 4 bases at J, with 4 bases between. Germline CDR1 and CDR2: MDHEN and SYDVKM. The CDR3 covers 11 residues. Here the CDR3 DNA reads TGTGCCAGCAGTTTCAATTACGAGCAGTACTTC. Amino acid sequence: CASSFNYEQYF.